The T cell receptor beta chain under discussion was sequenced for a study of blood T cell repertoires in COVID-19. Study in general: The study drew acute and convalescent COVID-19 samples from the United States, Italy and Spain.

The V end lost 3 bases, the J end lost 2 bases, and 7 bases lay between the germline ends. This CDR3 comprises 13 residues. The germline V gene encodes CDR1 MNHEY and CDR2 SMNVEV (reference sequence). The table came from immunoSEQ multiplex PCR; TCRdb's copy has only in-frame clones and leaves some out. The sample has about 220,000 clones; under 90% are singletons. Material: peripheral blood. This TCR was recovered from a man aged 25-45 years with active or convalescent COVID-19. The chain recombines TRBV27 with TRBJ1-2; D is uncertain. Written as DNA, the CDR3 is TGTGCCAGCAGTTTGGGCAGGAACTATGGCTACACCTTC. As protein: CASSLGRNYGYTF.